This T cell receptor (beta chain) was sequenced in a study of blood T cell repertoires in COVID-19 (dated by TCRdb to 2020 to 2021). A note on the overall study: Collaborator samples came from the United States, Italy and Spain and covered acute and convalescent phases of COVID-19. Where HLA class I and class II types were available, the types were taken from metadata supplied by the sample provider, not from assay-based typing. Subjects who had been exposed to COVID-19, were actively infected with it, or had recovered from it provided the deeply sampled blood TCRbeta repertoires that made up the dataset. The material from the prospective study consisted of cDNA or gDNA derived from T cells, B-cell-depleted T cells, or PBMCs. A freely available public database, intended as a resource for researchers studying the immune response to SARS-CoV-2, is where the repertoires were released. Nearly every sample came with metadata listing a de-identified subject ID, COVID-19 status, age in years and sex. The samples were drawn from the first 160 participants of the ongoing ImmuneRACE study and from 1,254 subjects provided by 6 global collaborators.

With respect to this clone: Its recognized antigen is unknown. Base quality data are lacking; no much larger clone is found one base away.

TCRbeta CDR3 regions were amplified from genomic DNA by means of the immunoSEQ Assay, a bias-controlled multiplex PCR. Under the source paper's analysis protocol: The number of nucleated cells in each sample was estimated by amplification of reference gene primers within the assay. Sequence reads were collapsed and filtered to measure the absolute abundance of every unique TCRbeta CDR3 rearrangement. Productive Simpson clonality was computed per sample as the square root of Simpson's diversity index over productive rearrangements. TCRdb took this table from immuneACCESS and kept in-frame rearrangements with V and J called. Such tables lack part of the clones; where checked against another copy, unresolved V genes explain under half of the gap, and the rest is unexplained. The V and J calls and clone size are taken from that table; D and trimming were inferred from the DNA. Recorded for this sample are around 450,000 clones; about 90% of them occurred a single time. 0.7% of the sample is taken by the ten largest.

Study-level results and caveats: The quantity of clinical and demographic metadata differed by source and by participant and was supplied without curation.

The CDR3 has 15 amino acids, counting the end cysteine and phenylalanine. Only the CDR3 DNA stays, 45 bases, in frame from base 1. V is pared back by 2 bases and J by 0 bases, with 8 bases lying between the germline termini. The germline V gene encodes CDR1 SGHTA and CDR2 FQGNSA. Participants in the prospective study were enrolled through a virtual design, were aged roughly 18 to 95 years, and lived in under 25 United States geographic areas. To assign participants to cohorts, the prospective study relied on clinical history that participants themselves reported in a screening survey and a study questionnaire. For ImmuneRACE Cohort 3, a participant was defined as recovered based on two consecutive negative NP/OP PCR tests, clearance by a healthcare professional, or resolution of symptoms. Each participant in the prospective study had whole blood, serum and a nasopharyngeal or oropharyngeal swab collected by mobile phlebotomists. Over a roughly 2-month period, participants in the prospective study had the option of providing additional blood draws and questionnaires. Prospective study blood samples were shipped either frozen or at room temperature before DNA extraction.

The source is a woman in her late teens or twenties who had recovered from COVID-19. Material for sequencing was PBMCs or T cells enriched from blood (not recorded which). The chain links TRBV7-2 with TRBJ1-3, with no reliable assignment of the D segment. The CDR3 region has the sequence CASSLQVGSGNTIYF. The DNA sequence reads TGTGCCAGCAGCTTACAGGTCGGCTCTGGAAACACCATATATTTT.